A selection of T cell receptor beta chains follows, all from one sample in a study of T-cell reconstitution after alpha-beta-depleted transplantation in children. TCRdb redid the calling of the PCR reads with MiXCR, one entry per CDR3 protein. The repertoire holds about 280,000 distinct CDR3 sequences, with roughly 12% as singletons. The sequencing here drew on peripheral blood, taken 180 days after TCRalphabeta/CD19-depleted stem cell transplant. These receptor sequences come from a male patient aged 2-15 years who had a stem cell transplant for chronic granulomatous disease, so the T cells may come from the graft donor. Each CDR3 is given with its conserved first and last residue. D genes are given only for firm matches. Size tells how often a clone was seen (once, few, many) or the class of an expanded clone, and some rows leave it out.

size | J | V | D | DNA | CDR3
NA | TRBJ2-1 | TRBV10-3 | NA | TGTGCCATCAGTGCCGACTTGACGAGCTCCTACAATGAGCAGTTCTTC | CAISADLTSSYNEQFF
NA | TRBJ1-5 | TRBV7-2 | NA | TGTGCCAGCAGCCGGTTCCCCGTGACAGAGTATAGCAATCAGCCCCAGCATTTT | CASSRFPVTEYSNQPQHF
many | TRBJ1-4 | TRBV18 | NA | TGTGCCAGCTCACCCTTAGCCCGGGCAACTAATGAAAAACTGTTTTTT | CASSPLARATNEKLFF
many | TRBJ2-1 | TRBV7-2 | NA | TGTGCCAGCAGTAAGGGCTACGGGGATGAGCAGTTCTTC | CASSKGYGDEQFF
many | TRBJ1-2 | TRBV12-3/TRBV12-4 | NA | TGTGCCAGCAGTTTAGCCAGACTGCCTAACTATGGCTACACCTTC | CASSLARLPNYGYTF
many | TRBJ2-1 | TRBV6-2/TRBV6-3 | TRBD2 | TGTGCCAGCAGTTACCTCGGACTAGCGGGAGGGCCTAGGGACAATGAGCAGTTCTTC | CASSYLGLAGGPRDNEQFF
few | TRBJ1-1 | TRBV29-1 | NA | TGCAGCGCCGGGGATAATGGAGCTTTCTTT | CSAGDNGAFF
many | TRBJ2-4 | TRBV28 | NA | TGTGCCAGCAGCCGAGGAGGGGAGGTCAAAAACATTCAGTACTTC | CASSRGGEVKNIQYF
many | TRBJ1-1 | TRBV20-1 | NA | TGCAGTGCTAGGGGCTGGGGCACTGAAGCTTTCTTT | CSARGWGTEAFF
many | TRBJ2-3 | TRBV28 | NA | TGTGCCAGCAGGCCCTTAGGTCATGGGGGAGATACGCAGTATTTT | CASRPLGHGGDTQYF
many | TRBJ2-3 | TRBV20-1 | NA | TGCAGTGCTACTAAGGGCACAGATACGCAGTATTTT | CSATKGTDTQYF
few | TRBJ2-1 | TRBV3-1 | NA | TGTGCCAGCAGTCCTACTAGCCGCAGATTCAATGAGCAGTTCTTC | CASSPTSRRFNEQFF
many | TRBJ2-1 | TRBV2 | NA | TGTGCCAGCAGTGCGGGGTACTCCTACAATGAGCAGTTCTTC | CASSAGYSYNEQFF
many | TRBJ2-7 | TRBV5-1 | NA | TGCGCCAGCAGCTTGTGGGGAGCGGAGGGAGGCGAGCAGTACTTC | CASSLWGAEGGEQYF
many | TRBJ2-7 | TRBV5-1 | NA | TGCGCCAGCAGCGCACAACAGGATTACGGGTGGTACTTC | CASSAQQDYGWYF
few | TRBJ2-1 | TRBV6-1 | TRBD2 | TGTGCCAGCAGTAAACTTGGACTAGCGGATTACTCCTACAATGAGCAGTTCTTC | CASSKLGLADYSYNEQFF
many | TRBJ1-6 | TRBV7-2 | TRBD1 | TGTGCCAGCAGCGTTCGACAGGGGGCCGGATTAAATTCACCCCTCCACTTT | CASSVRQGAGLNSPLHF
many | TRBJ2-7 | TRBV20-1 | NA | TGCAGTGCTAGGGACACTGGGTTCTACGAGCAGTACTTC | CSARDTGFYEQYF
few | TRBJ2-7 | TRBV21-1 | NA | TGTGCCAGCAGCAAAAGGGACGCGCGTACCTACGAGCAGTACTTC | CASSKRDARTYEQYF
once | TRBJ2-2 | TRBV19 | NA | TGTGCCAGTAGTTCCGCAGGGGACACCGGGGAGCTGTCTTTT | CASSSAGDTGELSF
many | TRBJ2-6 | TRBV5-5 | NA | TGTGCCAGCAGCTTGACAGGGCCCGGGGCCAACGTCCTGACTTTC | CASSLTGPGANVLTF
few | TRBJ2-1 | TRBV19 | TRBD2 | TGTGCCAGTAGTATAGTTAGCGGGAAAAACAATGAGCAGTTCTTC | CASSIVSGKNNEQFF